This T cell receptor (beta chain) comes out of a study of beta chain features in type 1 diabetes listed by TCRdb under 2018. For the study in its entirety: Patients and healthy donors did not differ in mean age, gender distribution, total cell number or subset yield. A total of some 100,000,000 sorted cells were examined across all samples, and a strong correlation was observed between cell number per subset and RNA yield. In the study, TCRB repertoires of sorted circulating CD4+ T cell subsets from recently diagnosed type 1 diabetes patients were compared with those of matched healthy donors. Whereas all 28 donors provided naive and central memory subsets, regulatory and stem cell-like memory subsets were isolated from just 8 patients and about 8 healthy donors. Beyond this particular receptor, the publication reports: In all four CD4+ subsets, TCRB CDR3 length was moderately but significantly shorter in type 1 diabetes patients. Naive, central memory and regulatory TCRB repertoires appeared to be more alike among patients than among healthy donors. At VDJ recombination sites, patients with type 1 diabetes made fewer insertions and deleted more nucleotides, a pattern implying thymic rearrangement abnormalities. Because small numbers of individuals were included in the HLA sub-analyses, any influence of HLA type on TCRB rearrangement was left unresolved. PCR may preferentially amplify shorter templates, but because patient and control samples were amplified and corrected together, any resulting skew would affect both groups equally. Sequencing cDNA rather than genomic DNA could over-represent highly expressing activated cells, although activation and CD3 levels did not differ between groups.

Each donor gave one peripheral blood draw, roughly 0.11 L on average, collected into heparinised tubes. A BD FACSAria II was used to sort naive, central memory, regulatory and stem cell-like memory CD4+ T cells with a panel that included CD45RO, CCR7, CD25, CD127, CD95 and CD27. Purity was above 95% for every sorted population. Right away, PBMCs were isolated by Lymphoprep density gradient centrifugation and were stained directly, with no culture step. Samples were stained and sorted in pairs, with one healthy donor and one patient per experiment, so that batch effects were minimized. This clone was observed a few times. This receptor's antigen is unknown. No base qualities exist here, and no much larger clone lies one base off it. The entire amount of isolated RNA was reverse transcribed using the High Capacity cDNA Reverse Transcription Kit, so the sequenced TCRB transcripts were expressed ones. Deep immunoSEQ sequencing was applied to naive, central memory and regulatory T cell samples, giving an average of roughly 3.5 million total reads per sample. Sorted cells were lysed in RLT buffer and RNA was extracted with DNase-treated RNeasy Micro or Mini kits, depending on cell number. Each cell subset was processed on its own to prevent cross-contamination, while patient and healthy donor samples were processed together. Using the immunoSEQ multiplex PCR, TCRB sequences were amplified from cDNA into 87-bp fragments spanning the CDR3 region. The amplicons were sequenced using the Illumina HiSeq platform. Turning to the authors' computational methods: PCR bias was computationally corrected using synthetic template baselines, reads within Hamming distance 2 were collapsed, and singletons that could not be merged were discarded. Reads were aligned to IMGT to assign V, D and J genes, CDR3 length, and insertions or deletions at six rearrangement sites. Within each subset, clonotype counts were normalized to sorted cell number, after which true diversity and Gini coefficients were computed with the tcR R package. The overlap coefficient, calculated on TCRB nucleotide sequences, was used to measure repertoire sharing. TCRdb re-hosts the immuneACCESS table, in-frame sequences only. Its copies lack some clones; in the studies checked, an unresolved V gene accounts for under half of them, and the cause for the rest is not known. D and trimming come from the DNA, and the V and J calls and clone size come from that table. The sample records 310,000 or so clones, 7% to 9% of which are singletons. The ten largest clones add up to less than 0.45% of the sample.

The sequence was collected from a young woman in good health. The sample was central memory CD4+ T cells from blood.

The CDR3: CASRTLAGGPETQYF. At the DNA level, the sequence is TGTGCCAGCAGGACCTTAGCGGGAGGGCCAGAGACCCAGTACTTC. The sequence is built from TRBV27 and TRBJ2-5; 11 of the junction bases match TRBD2. From V the trimming removes 6 bases and from J it removes 4 bases, while the gene matches leave 7 bases of the junction unaccounted for. Measured from the cysteine to the phenylalanine, the CDR3 is 15 residues long. Only the CDR3 portion is preserved as DNA: 45 bases, with reading frame beginning at the first base. The germline V gene (reference sequence) provides CDR1 MNHEY and CDR2 SMNVEV.